The present T cell receptor beta chain was sequenced within a study of molecular identifiers for immune sequencing clone quantification. Study outcomes and limitations: Spiked Jurkat TCR RNA originating from one cell could reportedly be identified amid more than 800,000 naive cells. Highly expanded clone sizes could be underestimated by identical TCR molecules sharing a barcode.

This clonotype was counted at least ten times. Its target is unknown. Germline values: CDR1 MNHEY, CDR2 SVGEGT. This CDR3 spans 15 amino acids. V was trimmed by 6 bases and J by 2 bases, leaving 13 bases between them. Each CDR3 protein is one row after TCRdb ran MiXCR on the PCR reads. Among roughly 50,000 distinct CDR3 sequences listed, about 25% were seen once. From roughly 21,000 to 960,000 sorted cells, naive CD8 libraries were generated with 10%, 30% or 50% RNA. What was sequenced was naive CD8+ T cells from blood, with Jurkat cell RNA spiked in. The subset denotes: FACS-sorted CD8+CD4-CCR7+CD45RA+ naive T cells. This chain joins TRBV6-2 or TRBV6-3 and TRBJ2-2; D tentatively reads TRBD1 or TRBD2 (5 bases each). The TCR sequence derives from a human donor in good health. Some libraries in this study had Jurkat cell RNA spiked in. CDR3 region: CASRRVGPNTGELFF. The DNA of the CDR3 is TGTGCCAGCAGAAGAGTGGGACCTAACACCGGGGAGCTGTTTTTT.